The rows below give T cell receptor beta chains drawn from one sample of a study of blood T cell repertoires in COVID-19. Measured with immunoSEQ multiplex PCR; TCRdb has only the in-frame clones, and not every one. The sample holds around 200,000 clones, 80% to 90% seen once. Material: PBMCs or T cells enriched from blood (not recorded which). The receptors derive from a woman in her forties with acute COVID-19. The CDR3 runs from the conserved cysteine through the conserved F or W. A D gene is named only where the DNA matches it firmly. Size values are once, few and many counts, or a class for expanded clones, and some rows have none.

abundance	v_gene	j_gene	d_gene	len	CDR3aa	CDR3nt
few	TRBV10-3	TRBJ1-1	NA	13	CAISAGLNTEAFF	TGTGCCATCAGTGCCGGGTTGAACACTGAAGCTTTCTTT
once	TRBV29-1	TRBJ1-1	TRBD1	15	CSVAAAGGWNTEAFF	TGCAGCGTTGCGGCGGCAGGGGGTTGGAACACTGAAGCTTTCTTT
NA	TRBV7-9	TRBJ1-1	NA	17	CASSPTPRPQGNTEAFF	TGTGCCAGCAGCCCTACTCCTAGACCACAGGGGAACACTGAAGCTTTCTTT
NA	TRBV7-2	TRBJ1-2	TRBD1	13	CASSFDRAGGYTF	TGTGCCAGCAGCTTCGACAGGGCGGGAGGCTACACCTTC
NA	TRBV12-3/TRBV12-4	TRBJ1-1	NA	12	CASSLMNTEAFF	TGTGCCAGCAGCCTTATGAACACTGAAGCTTTCTTT
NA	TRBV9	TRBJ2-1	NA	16	CASSASVVGGLNEQFF	TGTGCCAGCAGCGCCTCCGTCGTGGGGGGACTTAATGAGCAGTTCTTC
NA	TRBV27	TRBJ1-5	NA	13	CASRLILSHPQHF	TGTGCCAGCAGACTAATCTTAAGTCACCCCCAGCATTTT
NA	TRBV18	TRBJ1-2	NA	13	CASSPQGVGGYTF	TGTGCCAGCTCACCACAGGGGGTAGGCGGCTACACCTTC
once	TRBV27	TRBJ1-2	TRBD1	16	CASSLSRPTGGWGYTF	TGTGCCAGCAGTTTATCTCGCCCTACAGGGGGCTGGGGCTACACCTTC
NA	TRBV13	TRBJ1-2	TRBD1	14	CASSMGQSNYGYTF	TGTGCCAGCAGCATGGGACAGTCTAACTATGGCTACACCTTC
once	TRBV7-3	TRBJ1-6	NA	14	CASSLGRVDSPLHF	TGTGCCAGCAGCTTAGGGAGAGTGGATTCACCCCTCCACTTT
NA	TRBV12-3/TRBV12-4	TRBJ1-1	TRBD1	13	CASRYRGTGEAFF	TGTGCCAGCAGATACAGGGGGACGGGAGAAGCTTTCTTT
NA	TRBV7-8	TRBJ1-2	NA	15	CASSPDSLQNYGYTF	TGTGCCAGCAGCCCTGACAGTCTACAAAACTATGGCTACACCTTC
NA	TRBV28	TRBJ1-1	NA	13	CASSPTGPDEAFF	TGTGCCAGCAGTCCAACAGGCCCGGACGAAGCTTTCTTT
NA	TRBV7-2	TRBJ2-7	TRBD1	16	CASSARTGVREYEQYF	TGTGCCAGCAGCGCAAGGACAGGGGTTAGGGAATACGAGCAGTACTTC
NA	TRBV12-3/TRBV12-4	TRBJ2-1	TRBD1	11	CASSDRDEQFF	TGTGCCAGCTCGGACAGGGACGAGCAGTTCTTC
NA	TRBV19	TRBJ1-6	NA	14	CASKTTAYNSPLHF	TGTGCCAGTAAGACGACAGCCTATAATTCACCCCTCCACTTT
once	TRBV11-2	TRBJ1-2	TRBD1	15	CASSLLGGTDYGYTF	TGTGCCAGCAGCCTGTTAGGGGGGACAGACTATGGCTACACCTTC
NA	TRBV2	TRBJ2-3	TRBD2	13	CASTRLAGGTQYF	TGTGCCAGCACGCGACTAGCGGGGGGTACGCAGTATTTT